Each of the 12 T cell receptor beta chains below was sequenced from the same sample in a study of blood T cell repertoires in COVID-19. Here immunoSEQ multiplex PCR was the method, and the copy in TCRdb shows in-frame clones only, minus some. The top ten clones hold 4% to 5.5% of a sample with more than 95,000 clones, approximately 85% of them seen once. Sequencing input: peripheral blood. The receptors come from a man between 60 and 70 years old with acute or convalescent COVID-19.

This sequence joins TRBV9 and TRBJ2-2; D not certain. Trimming left V 0 bases short and J 5 bases short, with 14 bases between. The CDR3 length is 16 residues. Germline CDR1 reads SGDLS; CDR2 reads YYNGEE. The CDR3 protein is CASSVAVQTLTGELFF. CDR3 nucleotides: TGTGCCAGCAGCGTAGCAGTACAGACATTGACCGGGGAGCTGTTTTTT.

J is TRBJ2-3 and V is TRBV19; 8 positions match TRBD1. The CDR3 length is 16 residues. Germline CDR1 and CDR2: LNHDA and SQIVND (reference sequence). The J segment lost 0 bases and the V segment lost 0 bases, leaving 2 bases of the junction unmatched. This CDR3 is CASSIDRTGSTDTQYF. The CDR3 region has the DNA TGTGCCAGTAGTATAGACCGGACAGGGAGCACAGATACGCAGTATTTT. Full variable domain (outside the CDR3, taken from reference TRBV19 and TRBJ2-3): DGGITQSPKYLFRKEGQNVTLSCEQNLNHDAMYWYRQDPGQGLRLIYYSQIVNDFQKGDIAEGYSVSREKKESFPLTVTSAQKNPTAFYLCASSIDRTGSTDTQYFGPGTRLTVL.

This clone came up a few times. This chain uses TRBV10-3 with TRBJ1-5; tentative D call: TRBD1 (5 bases). The germline V gene encodes CDR1 ENHRY and CDR2 SYGVKD. The V gene lost 0 bases and the J gene lost 6 bases, with 18 bases spanning the gap. This CDR3 spans 17 amino acids. Written as DNA, the CDR3 is TGTGCCATCAGTGAGTCCTCAGGGTCTCCAATCGGTCAGCCCCAGCATTTT. It translates to CAISESSGSPIGQPQHF.

The chain carries TRBV11-3 and TRBJ1-1, with 7 bases lining up with TRBD1. V lost 4 bases and J lost 2; bases outside the gene matches: 4. CDR1 is SGHNT and CDR2 is YENEEA in the germline V gene. CDR3 length: 14 residues. CDR3 nucleotide sequence: TGTGCCAGCAGCTGGGGACAGACCAACACTGAAGCTTTCTTT. Its protein product is CASSWGQTNTEAFF.

V usage is TRBV5-5 and J usage is TRBJ2-5; D is perhaps TRBD2 (6 bases). Germline values: CDR1 SGHKS, CDR2 YYEKEE (reference sequence). Trimming took off 5 bases at V and 5 bases at J, with 22 bases between the two ends. The CDR3 runs 16 residues. Written as DNA, the CDR3 is TGTGCCAGCAGGCCTCTAGGAGGGAGTGGGGTGGAGACCCAGTACTTC. Translated: CASRPLGGSGVETQYF. Supplemented by reference TRBV5-5 and TRBJ2-5, the full variable domain reads DAGVTQSPTHLIKTRGQQVTLRCSPISGHKSVSWYQQVLGQGPQFIFQYYEKEERGRGNFPDRFSARQFPNYSSELNVNALLLGDSALYLCASRPLGGSGVETQYFGPGTRLLVL.

In its sample, this clone was seen once. V and J are TRBV9 and TRBJ1-5; no firm D call. V lost 4 bases and J 7 bases, leaving 15 bases between the germline ends. CDR3 length: 14 amino acids. Germline V gene sequence: CDR1 SGDLS, CDR2 YYNGEE. CDR3: CASSPRIEEQPQHF. The CDR3 nucleotides are TGTGCCAGCAGCCCTCGGATTGAGGAGCAGCCCCAGCATTTT.

This chain links TRBV18 with TRBJ1-2, with a possible D match to TRBD1 (5 bases). The CDR3 is 16 amino acids. Germline V gene sequence: CDR1 KGHSH, CDR2 LQKENI. The ends were cut back, 6 bases at V and 2 bases at J, with 19 bases in the middle. Here the CDR3 DNA reads TGTGCCAGCTCCCCCTGGATGGGGGGAAACAACTATGGCTACACCTTC. This encodes CASSPWMGGNNYGYTF.

This clone was detected a few times. The rearrangement uses TRBV19 and TRBJ1-2, with a tentative D call TRBD1 (6 bases). This CDR3 region has 15 residues. The V end lost 1 base, the J end lost 2 bases, and 11 bases lay between the germline ends. Germline CDR1 LNHDA, CDR2 SQIVND (reference sequence). The CDR3 sequence: CASSIGQTGNYGYTF. The CDR3 DNA sequence: TGTGCCAGTAGTATAGGTCAGACAGGAAACTATGGCTACACCTTC. The complete variable domain, with remaining parts taken from reference TRBV19 and TRBJ1-2, reads DGGITQSPKYLFRKEGQNVTLSCEQNLNHDAMYWYRQDPGQGLRLIYYSQIVNDFQKGDIAEGYSVSREKKESFPLTVTSAQKNPTAFYLCASSIGQTGNYGYTFGSGTRLTVV.

This clone occurred a few times. This chain links TRBV27 with TRBJ2-5, with D perhaps TRBD1 (5 bases). CDR1 is MNHEY, CDR2 SMNVEV, per germline (reference sequence). The CDR3 extends over 12 amino acids. Between the trimmed V and J ends, which lost 7 bases and 5 bases, there was a span of 11 bases. The CDR3 region is CASKGPAETQYF. In DNA, the CDR3 is TGTGCCAGCAAGGGGCCCGCCGAGACCCAGTACTTC.

This clone was seen a single time. This chain uses TRBV28 with TRBJ1-2; 7 positions agree with TRBD1. The ends lost 5 bases at V and 4 bases at J; junction bases unmatched: 10. The CDR3 extends over 15 amino acids. Per germline, CDR1 MDHEN and CDR2 SYDVKM. In nucleotides, the CDR3 is TGTGCCAGCAGTGTTACCGGGACAGATCCCTATGGCTACACCTTC. This codes for CASSVTGTDPYGYTF.

The chain links TRBV2 to TRBJ1-1; D might be TRBD1 (6 bases). Per the germline V gene, CDR1 is SNHLY and CDR2 is FYNNEI. Trimming shortened V by 5 bases and J by 0 bases, and 16 bases separated the two germline ends. The length of the CDR3 is 16 residues. CDR3 residues: CASSFNPGHMNTEAFF. The CDR3 DNA is TGTGCCAGCAGTTTTAATCCGGGACACATGAACACTGAAGCTTTCTTT.

The rearrangement joins TRBV7-2 to TRBJ2-3; 7 bases align to TRBD2. Germline V gene data show CDR1 as SGHTA and CDR2 as FQGNSA. Germline trimming cut 1 base from V and 11 bases from J; bases unmatched to any gene: 6. The CDR3 totals 13 residues. CDR3 nucleotide sequence: TGTGCCAGCAGCTTAGAGAGGGAGGGTGGGCAGTATTTT. This gives the protein CASSLEREGGQYF.